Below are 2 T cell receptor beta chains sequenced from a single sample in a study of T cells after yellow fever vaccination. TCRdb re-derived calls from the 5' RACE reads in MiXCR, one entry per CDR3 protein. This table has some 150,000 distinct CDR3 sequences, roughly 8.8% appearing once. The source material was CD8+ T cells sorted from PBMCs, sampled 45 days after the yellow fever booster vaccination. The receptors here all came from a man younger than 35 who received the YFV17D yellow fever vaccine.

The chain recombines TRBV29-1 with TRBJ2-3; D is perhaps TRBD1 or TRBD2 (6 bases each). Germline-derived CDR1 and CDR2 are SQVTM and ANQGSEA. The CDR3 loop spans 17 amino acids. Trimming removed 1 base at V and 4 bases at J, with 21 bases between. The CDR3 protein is CSVEASALGGVADTQYF. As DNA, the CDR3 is TGCAGCGTTGAAGCTTCGGCACTCGGGGGCGTGGCAGATACGCAGTATTTT.

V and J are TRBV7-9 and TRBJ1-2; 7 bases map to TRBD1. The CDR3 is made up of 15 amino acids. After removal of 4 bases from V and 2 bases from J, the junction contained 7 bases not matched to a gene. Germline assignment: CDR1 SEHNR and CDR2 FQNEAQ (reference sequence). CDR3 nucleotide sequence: TGTGCCAGCAGCTCGAAACAGGGGACAAACTATGGCTACACCTTC. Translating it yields CASSSKQGTNYGYTF.